Listed below are T cell receptor beta chains from one sample, sequenced in a study of CD8 T cells in Susac syndrome. TCRdb recomputed calls from the immunoSEQ multiplex PCR reads with MiXCR, one row per CDR3 protein. Of 250,000 to 350,000 distinct CDR3 sequences in the sample, around 83% were seen once. Sequencing used CD8+ T cells from PBMCs. Receptors were obtained from a human donor with multiple sclerosis. CDR3s include the opening cysteine and the closing phenylalanine or tryptophan. A D gene is named only where the DNA matches it firmly.

NA	TRBJ1-4	TRBV25-1	TGTGCCAGCAGTGAAAAGGGGCAAGTTGGGATTAATGAAAAACTGTTTTTT	CASSEKGQVGINEKLFF
TRBD1	TRBJ2-5	TRBV27	TGTGCCAGCAGGCTGCGGGACAGGGTCCAAGAGACCCAGTACTTC	CASRLRDRVQETQYF
NA	TRBJ1-3	TRBV6-6	TGTGCCAGCAGTTACCCGGGACAAGTTTCTGGAAACACCATATATTTT	CASSYPGQVSGNTIYF
NA	TRBJ2-1	TRBV30	TGTGCCCAGACATTGCCGGGCTCAAACAATGAGCAGTTCTTC	CAQTLPGSNNEQFF
NA	TRBJ2-7	TRBV21-1	TGTGCCAGCAGCAAAGACCAGCGGGAGTTCTACGAGCAGTACTTC	CASSKDQREFYEQYF
TRBD1	TRBJ1-1	TRBV6-2/TRBV6-3	TGTGCCAGCAGTTACGGGACAGGGGTCCCTGAAGCTTTCTTT	CASSYGTGVPEAFF
TRBD1	TRBJ2-1	TRBV5-5	TGTGCCAGCAGCACCGGACAGGGTTGGCTGGACAATGAGCAGTTCTTC	CASSTGQGWLDNEQFF
TRBD1	TRBJ2-1	TRBV2	TGTGCCAGCTGGGACAGGGCTTCCAATGAGCAGTTCTTC	CASWDRASNEQFF
NA	TRBJ2-2	TRBV18	TGTGCCAGCTCAGCGGACACCGGGGAGCTGTTTTTT	CASSADTGELFF
TRBD2	TRBJ2-1	TRBV12-3/TRBV12-4	TGTGCCAGCAGTCCGGTGGGGCCTAGCGGGAGGTCCAATGAGCAGTTCTTC	CASSPVGPSGRSNEQFF